The 21 T cell receptor beta chains reported below all come from one sample, sequenced in a study of technical replicates of blood from a few donors. The repertoire was sequenced with immunoSEQ multiplex PCR; TCRdb's copy has only in-frame clones and lacks some. The sample carries approximately 50,000 clones, just over 85% recorded once. Input material: PBMCs. These receptors originate from a human donor in good health. Some clones in this sample may be carry-over from other donors' samples.

This clone has a handful of counts. J is TRBJ1-1 and V is TRBV30, with D uncertain. The CDR3 consists of 13 residues. From germline, CDR1 is GTSNPN and CDR2 SVGIG (reference sequence). Trimming stripped 2 bases from V and 6 bases from J, with 13 bases between. The CDR3 bases are TGTGCCTGGAGTAGATACAGTCGTCCTGAAGCTTTCTTT. Its translation is CAWSRYSRPEAFF.

The chain has TRBV7-9 and TRBJ1-1; D call uncertain. Germline CDR1 SEHNR, CDR2 FQNEAQ (reference sequence). Trimming cost V 5 bases and J 1 base, with 11 bases left between them. This CDR3 is built from 14 residues. The CDR3 sequence is CASSPPQSNTEAFF. Here the CDR3 DNA reads TGTGCCAGCAGCCCTCCACAATCGAACACTGAAGCTTTCTTT.

This chain connects TRBV2 to TRBJ2-3; D might be TRBD2 (5 bases). V was clipped by 5 bases and J by 4 bases, with 13 bases between them. The CDR3 length is 14 residues. CDR1 is SNHLY and CDR2 is FYNNEI in the germline V gene. The CDR3 loop is CASSYLARSDTQYF. The CDR3 DNA follows: TGTGCCAGCAGTTACCTAGCCCGCTCAGATACGCAGTATTTT.

The chain joins TRBV6-5 to TRBJ2-7; TRBD1 matches 8 bases. The germline V gene has CDR1 MNHEY and CDR2 SVGAGI. Trimming took 5 bases from V and 3 from J; bases not matched to a gene: 6. CDR3 length: 14 residues. The CDR3 sequence is CASSDGQGNYEQYF. CDR3 DNA: TGTGCCAGCAGTGACGGACAGGGTAACTACGAGCAGTACTTC.

This clone was observed a few times. The chain is built from TRBV5-4 and TRBJ2-5, with 13 bases matching TRBD2. In germline, CDR1 is SGHNT, CDR2 YYREEE (reference sequence). The CDR3 runs 16 residues. V shed 4 bases and J 4 bases; nucleotides not matched to a gene: 7. CDR3 region: CASSRLGLAGIETQYF. The CDR3 nucleotides are TGTGCCAGCAGCCGACTGGGACTAGCGGGAATAGAGACCCAGTACTTC.

This chain connects TRBV4-3 to TRBJ2-2; a weak D match, TRBD2 (6 bases). The CDR3 covers 14 residues. Trimming removed 2 bases at V and 4 bases at J, with 8 bases between. Looked up from germline, CDR1 is LGHNA and CDR2 is YSLEER. The DNA of the CDR3 is TGCGCCAGCAGCCAAACGGGAGCCACCGGGGAGCTGTTTTTT. Amino acids: CASSQTGATGELFF.

This chain joins TRBV30 and TRBJ2-5; a possible D gene is TRBD2 (5 bases). CDR1 is GTSNPN, CDR2 SVGIG, per germline (reference sequence). V lost 0 bases and J lost 5, with 13 bases in between. This CDR3 region has 14 residues. The CDR3 reads CAWSVGRSGETQYF. The DNA for the CDR3 is TGTGCCTGGAGTGTAGGCCGCTCGGGGGAGACCCAGTACTTC.

This clone was observed a handful of times. This chain links TRBV7-2 with TRBJ1-4; a possible D gene is TRBD1 (6 bases). Trimming removed 3 bases at V and 7 bases at J, with 9 bases between. The CDR3 consists of 13 residues. Germline CDR1 reads SGHTA; CDR2 reads FQGNSA. CDR3 nucleotide sequence: TGTGCCAGCAGCTTGGGAGGGGGTGAAAAACTGTTTTTT. It is translated as CASSLGGGEKLFF. Full variable domain (rest looked up from reference TRBV7-2 and TRBJ1-4): GAGVSQSPSNKVTEKGKDVELRCDPISGHTALYWYRQSLGQGLEFLIYFQGNSAPDKSGLPSDRFSAERTGGSVSTLTIQRTQQEDSAVYLCASSLGGGEKLFFGSGTQLSVL.

The chain combines TRBV5-1 with TRBJ2-3; D may be TRBD2 (5 bases). Trimming stripped 0 bases from V and 0 bases from J, with 8 bases between. CDR3 length: 15 amino acids. Germline V gene data show CDR1 as SGHRS and CDR2 as YFSETQ. CDR3 sequence (DNA): TGCGCCAGCAGCTTGGCCAGCGGTAGCACAGATACGCAGTATTTT. Residues: CASSLASGSTDTQYF.

This sequence joins TRBV7-9 and TRBJ1-2, with no clear D. This CDR3 comprises 13 residues. The germline V gene has CDR1 SEHNR and CDR2 FQNEAQ (reference sequence). V was pared by 0 bases and J by 3 bases, with 5 bases between. CDR3: CASSLARDYGYTF. CDR3 in DNA: TGTGCCAGCAGCTTAGCTCGTGACTATGGCTACACCTTC.

The chain is built from TRBV7-9 and TRBJ2-7, with D possibly being TRBD2 (5 bases). The CDR3 runs to 14 residues. V was pared by 5 bases and J by 2 bases, with 13 bases between. CDR1 and CDR2 from the germline V gene are SEHNR and FQNEAQ (reference sequence). This chain's CDR3 is CASSRERHPYEQYF. CDR3 DNA: TGTGCCAGCAGCAGGGAGCGACATCCCTACGAGCAGTACTTC.

The CDR3 DNA reads as TGTGCCAGCAGTGATTTTCCGGGACAGGAGGCTTTCTTT. Translating it yields CASSDFPGQEAFF. The rearrangement links TRBV6-1 to TRBJ1-1; 8 bases agree with TRBD1. With V trimmed by 3 bases and J by 11 bases, 8 bases remained unmatched. The CDR3 extends over 13 amino acids. The germline CDR1 and CDR2 sequences are MNHNS and SASEGT.

The chain links TRBV5-1 to TRBJ1-2, with TRBD1 identical over 8 bases. V was clipped by 3 bases and J by 8 bases; unmatched bases: 15. Germline V gene lookup returns CDR1 SGHRS and CDR2 YFSETQ. The CDR3 contains 16 residues. The CDR3 loop reads CASSSNTGTGSLGYTF. The DNA of the CDR3 is TGCGCCAGCAGCTCCAATACCGGGACAGGTAGTTTGGGCTACACCTTC.

The chain has TRBV4-3 and TRBJ2-3; TRBD2 is a possible D gene (6 bases). The germline V gene has CDR1 LGHNA and CDR2 YSLEER. The CDR3 length is 15 residues. With 0 bases removed from V and 8 bases from J, the gap between germline ends came to 15 bases. This chain's CDR3 is CASSQDQVTRGTQYF. The CDR3 DNA follows: TGCGCCAGCAGCCAAGATCAAGTGACTAGGGGTACGCAGTATTTT.

The chain carries TRBV7-2 and TRBJ1-6; D possibly corresponds to TRBD1 (6 bases). V was cut by 5 bases and J by 6 bases, with 14 bases left in between. CDR3 length: 15 residues. Per germline, CDR1 SGHTA and CDR2 FQGNSA. CDR3 loop: CASSQAGAGNSPLHF. The CDR3 DNA follows: TGTGCCAGCAGCCAAGCAGGGGCTGGTAATTCACCCCTCCACTTT.

DNA of the CDR3: TGTGCCAGCAGTCGTCGCACAGATACGCAGTATTTT. As protein: CASSRRTDTQYF. The genes are TRBV28 and TRBJ2-3, with D unresolved. The length of the CDR3 is 12 residues. Germline CDR1 and CDR2: MDHEN and SYDVKM. Trimming stripped 5 bases from V and 1 base from J, with 4 bases between.

The rearrangement links TRBV4-1 to TRBJ2-2; a possible D gene is TRBD2 (6 bases). CDR1 is MGHRA, CDR2 YSYEKL, per germline. The V and J ends lost 1 base and 0 bases respectively, with 6 bases between them. The CDR3 loop spans 15 amino acids. The CDR3 region is CASSQGGANTGELFF. In DNA, the CDR3 is TGCGCCAGCAGCCAAGGGGGGGCGAACACCGGGGAGCTGTTTTTT.

The CDR3 DNA follows: TGCGCCAGCAGCTTCTCCCGCACAGATACGCAGTATTTT. Its translation is CASSFSRTDTQYF. The rearrangement links TRBV5-1 to TRBJ2-3; D is undetermined. The germline CDR1 and CDR2 sequences are SGHRS and YFSETQ. The CDR3 contains 13 residues. Trimming cost V 2 bases and J 1 base, with 5 bases left between them.

The chain recombines TRBV5-1 with TRBJ2-7; possible D gene TRBD2, 6 bases. The germline V and J ends were trimmed by 0 bases and 5 bases, with 9 bases remaining between them. Germline lookup yields CDR1 SGHRS and CDR2 YFSETQ. CDR3 size: 13 residues. Written as DNA, the CDR3 is TGCGCCAGCAGCTTGGAAGGGAGGAACGAGCAGTACTTC. It yields the protein CASSLEGRNEQYF. The complete variable domain, with remaining parts taken from reference TRBV5-1 and TRBJ2-7, reads KAGVTQTPRYLIKTRGQQVTLSCSPISGHRSVSWYQQTPGQGLQFLFEYFSETQRNKGNFPGRFSGRQFSNSRSEMNVSTLELGDSALYLCASSLEGRNEQYFGPGTRLTVT.

J is TRBJ2-1 and V is TRBV2; TRBD1 matches 7 bases. The CDR3 is 13 residues long. V trimming: 11 bases; J trimming: 5 bases; junction bases outside the gene matches: 9. CDR1 is SNHLY and CDR2 is FYNNEI in the germline V gene. The CDR3 nucleotides are TGTGCCGCTAGAGGGGGCCCCAACAATGAGCAGTTCTTC. Its protein is CAARGGPNNEQFF. The variable domain in full, with the rest retrieved from reference TRBV2 and TRBJ2-1, is EPEVTQTPSHQVTQMGQEVILRCVPISNHLYFYWYRQILGQKVEFLVSFYNNEISEKSEIFDDQFSVERPDGSNFTLKIRSTKLEDSAMYFCAARGGPNNEQFFGPGTRLTVL.

V gene TRBV5-3 combines with J gene TRBJ1-3; maybe TRBD1 (6 bases). TRBV5-3 falls under the ORF class, with uncertain function. V lost 8 bases and J lost 7, with 19 bases in between. CDR3 length equals 14 residues. Here the CDR3 reads CASVNRGGSNTIYF. DNA of the CDR3: TGTGCCAGCGTAAATAGGGGGGGATCGAACACCATATATTTT.